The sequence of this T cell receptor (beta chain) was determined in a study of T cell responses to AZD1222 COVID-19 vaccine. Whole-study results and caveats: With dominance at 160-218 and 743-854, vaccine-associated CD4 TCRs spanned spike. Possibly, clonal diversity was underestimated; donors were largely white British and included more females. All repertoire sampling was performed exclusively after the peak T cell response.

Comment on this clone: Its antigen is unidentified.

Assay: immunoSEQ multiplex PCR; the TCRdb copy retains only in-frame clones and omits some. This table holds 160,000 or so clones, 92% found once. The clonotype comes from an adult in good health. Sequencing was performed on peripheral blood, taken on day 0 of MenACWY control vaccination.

The CDR3 DNA follows: TGTGCCCTGGGTGGGGGACCCACGAAACTGTTTTTT. Amino acid sequence: CALGGGPTKLFF. This rearrangement joins TRBV30 to TRBJ1-4; possibly TRBD1 for D (5 bases). The CDR3 covers 12 residues. V was clipped by 8 bases and J by 11 bases, with 18 bases between them. Germline assignment: CDR1 GTSNPN and CDR2 SVGIG (reference sequence).